The 5 T cell receptor beta chains presented below share a single source sample, sequenced in a study of cytomegalovirus exposure and HLA in healthy donors. This PCR relied on a set of 60 Vbeta primers and 13 Jbeta primers. The repertoire was sequenced with immunoSEQ multiplex PCR; TCRdb's copy has only in-frame clones and lacks some. The repertoire consists of 150,000 to 200,000 clones, with about 84% occurring once and the leading ten covering 1.3%. Sequenced material: PBMCs. These receptor sequences come from a middle-aged man in good health and CMV-seropositive.

The rearrangement links TRBV9 to TRBJ1-2; TRBD1 matches 9 bases. This CDR3 spans 14 amino acids. Germline lookup yields CDR1 SGDLS and CDR2 YYNGEE. V was pared by 4 bases and J by 6 bases, with 7 bases of the junction left unmatched. CDR3 sequence reads: CASSPGTGIDGYTF. The CDR3 DNA reads as TGTGCCAGCAGCCCCGGGACAGGGATAGATGGCTACACCTTC.

The rearrangement joins TRBV7-2 to TRBJ2-5; D gene unclear. The CDR3 has 13 amino acids. Trimming left V 5 bases short and J 4 bases short, with 11 bases between. Looked up from germline, CDR1 is SGHTA and CDR2 is FQGNSA. This CDR3 reads CASSLPPVETQYF. The CDR3 region has the DNA TGTGCCAGCAGCCTACCCCCGGTAGAGACCCAGTACTTC. The full variable domain, in which reference TRBV7-2 and TRBJ2-5 provide the parts outside the CDR3, is GAGVSQSPSNKVTEKGKDVELRCDPISGHTALYWYRQSLGQGLEFLIYFQGNSAPDKSGLPSDRFSAERTGGSVSTLTIQRTQQEDSAVYLCASSLPPVETQYFGPGTRLLVL.

The chain has TRBV4-1 and TRBJ2-3; 12 nucleotides line up with TRBD2. The junction had 4 bases not matched to a gene; V was cut back by 5 bases and J by 4 bases. CDR3 length equals 15 residues. Germline V gene lookup returns CDR1 MGHRA and CDR2 YSYEKL. CDR3 coding DNA: TGCGCCAGCAGCTCTCTAGCGGGAGGGCCAGATACGCAGTATTTT. Translated, it gives CASSSLAGGPDTQYF.

The chain joins TRBV28 to TRBJ2-1; a possible D gene is TRBD2 (5 bases). This CDR3 comprises 15 residues. The V and J ends lost 3 bases and 0 bases respectively, with 9 bases between them. The germline V gene encodes CDR1 MDHEN and CDR2 SYDVKM. The CDR3 DNA is TGTGCCAGCAGTTTGGACTCATCCTCCTACAATGAGCAGTTCTTC. Its protein is CASSLDSSSYNEQFF.

The chain uses TRBV5-1 and TRBJ2-1; D may be TRBD2 (6 bases). The CDR3 is 17 residues long. The germline V gene has CDR1 SGHRS and CDR2 YFSETQ. The germline V and J ends were trimmed by 1 base and 5 bases, with 19 bases remaining between them. The CDR3 nucleotides read TGCGCCAGCAGCTTGTCGGGTTGGGGACTTAAAAACAATGAGCAGTTCTTC. Translation: CASSLSGWGLKNNEQFF.